The 29 T cell receptor beta chains below were found in one sample sequenced in a study of blood T cell repertoires in COVID-19. Some clones are missing from TCRdb's copy, which holds only in-frame ones; the method was immunoSEQ multiplex PCR. This sample has roughly 120,000 clones, with around 87% found just once. The sequencing sample was made of peripheral blood. The source of these receptors is a human donor in a cohort sampled during active COVID-19.

V is TRBV16 and J is TRBJ2-6, with D perhaps matching TRBD1 (5 bases). CDR3 size: 15 residues. CDR1 is KGHSY and CDR2 is FQNENV in the germline V gene. Trimming took 4 bases from V and 2 from J, leaving 9 bases between them. CDR3 protein: CASSRTGAGANVLTF. The CDR3 DNA is TGTGCCAGCAGCCGAACAGGAGCTGGGGCCAACGTCCTGACTTTC.

This chain links TRBV29-1 with TRBJ1-1; D is unresolved. The germline V and J ends were trimmed by 4 bases and 11 bases, with 20 bases remaining between them. The CDR3 has 13 residues. Germline assignment: CDR1 SQVTM and CDR2 ANQGSEA. The CDR3, as DNA: TGCAGCGTTGGTTCCGGGAGCCCCATCGGGGCTTTCTTT. Protein sequence: CSVGSGSPIGAFF. The variable domain in full, completed from reference TRBV29-1 and TRBJ1-1, reads SAVISQKPSRDICQRGTSLTIQCQVDSQVTMMFWYRQQPGQSLTLIATANQGSEATYESGFVIDKFPISRPNLTFSTLTVSNMSPEDSSIYLCSVGSGSPIGAFFGQGTRLTVV.

Here the CDR3 reads CASSLDGRGYEQYF. DNA of the CDR3: TGTGCCAGCAGCTTGGACGGGAGGGGCTACGAGCAGTACTTC. The chain links TRBV5-4 to TRBJ2-7; 8 nucleotides align to TRBD2. The V and J ends lost 0 bases and 3 bases, in that order; junction bases with no gene match: 2. The CDR3 length is 14 residues. Germline V gene data show CDR1 as SGHNT and CDR2 as YYREEE (reference sequence).

CDR3 region: CSASYGGQETQYF. As DNA, the CDR3 is TGCAGTGCTAGTTACGGGGGGCAAGAGACCCAGTACTTC. This sequence joins TRBV20-1 and TRBJ2-5; 7 bases are shared with TRBD2. The CDR3 spans 13 residues. Per the germline V gene, CDR1 is DFQATT and CDR2 is SNEGSKA (reference sequence). Losses at the gene ends were 3 bases for V and 2 bases for J; bases not matched to a gene: 3.

The genes are TRBV5-1 and TRBJ1-2; 9 bases align to TRBD1. V trimming: 4 bases; J trimming: 9 bases; junction bases outside the gene matches: 22. The CDR3 contains 18 residues. Per the germline V gene, CDR1 is SGHRS and CDR2 is YFSETQ. The CDR3 coding sequence is TGCGCCAGCAGCACCGAGGGACAGGGATTCAGGATGGCAGATAGCTACACCTTC. This codes for CASSTEGQGFRMADSYTF.

V usage is TRBV7-9 and J usage is TRBJ1-1; no reliable D call. CDR1 and CDR2 (germline): SEHNR, FQNEAQ (reference sequence). The germline V and J ends were trimmed by 2 bases and 6 bases, with 10 bases remaining between them. The CDR3 runs to 13 residues. CDR3: CASSLPLSSEAFF. The DNA of the CDR3 is TGTGCCAGCAGCTTACCCCTTTCTTCTGAAGCTTTCTTT.

The CDR3 is CASSHPSGRSYEQYF. The DNA for the CDR3 is TGTGCCAGCTCACACCCTAGCGGGAGAAGCTACGAGCAGTACTTC. The rearrangement links TRBV18 to TRBJ2-7; 10 bases agree with TRBD2. The CDR3 has 15 residues. CDR1 and CDR2 (germline): KGHSH, LQKENI. Trimming took 4 bases from V and 3 from J; bases not matched to a gene: 6.

This chain uses TRBV14 with TRBJ2-1, with 13 bases matching TRBD2. Germline CDR1 SGHDN, CDR2 FVKESK. The CDR3 is 16 residues long. The V gene end was trimmed by 3 bases and the J gene end by 8 bases; junction bases not matched to a gene: 7. The CDR3 is CASSQVWTSGSDEQFF. The CDR3, as DNA: TGTGCCAGCAGCCAGGTATGGACTAGCGGGAGTGATGAGCAGTTCTTC.

The CDR3 DNA follows: TGTGCCAGCACCGGGACAGGGGTTTACGAGCAGTACTTC. This encodes CASTGTGVYEQYF. V gene TRBV6-5 combines with J gene TRBJ2-7; 10 nucleotides line up with TRBD1. CDR1 and CDR2 (germline): MNHEY, SVGAGI. This CDR3 is 13 amino acids long. V shed 7 bases and J 4 bases; nucleotides not matched to a gene: 4.

This sequence joins TRBV6-5 and TRBJ1-1; a weak D match, TRBD1 (6 bases). Trimming removed 8 bases at V and 4 bases at J, with 14 bases between. This CDR3 is 13 amino acids long. Looked up from germline, CDR1 is MNHEY and CDR2 is SVGAGI. This CDR3 is CASLRGASTEAFF. CDR3 nucleotide sequence: TGTGCCAGCCTTCGGGGGGCGAGCACTGAAGCTTTCTTT.

The chain is built from TRBV6-1 and TRBJ2-6, with 9 bases aligning to TRBD1. Germline CDR1 MNHNS, CDR2 SASEGT. V gave up 4 bases and J gave up 0 bases; unmatched junction bases: 7. This CDR3 comprises 18 residues. CDR3: CASSGTGVPLSGANVLTF. The CDR3 region has the DNA TGTGCCAGCAGTGGGACAGGGGTGCCTCTCTCTGGGGCCAACGTCCTGACTTTC.

This sequence joins TRBV2 and TRBJ1-1; D perhaps matches TRBD1 (6 bases). The V gene lost 1 base and the J gene lost 6 bases, with 15 bases spanning the gap. Per the germline V gene, CDR1 is SNHLY and CDR2 is FYNNEI. The CDR3 totals 15 residues. CDR3: CASSEGGRSGAEAFF. CDR3 coding DNA: TGTGCCAGCAGTGAAGGCGGGAGGTCAGGGGCTGAAGCTTTCTTT.

This clone appeared a few times. The V gene is TRBV6-4, the J gene TRBJ2-2; TRBD1 might be the D (6 bases). The CDR3 runs 15 residues. V shed 5 bases and J shed 8 bases, with 18 bases lying between them. CDR1 is MRHNA, CDR2 SNTAGT, per germline. CDR3 amino acids: CASSTLQGTTGELFF. DNA of the CDR3: TGTGCCAGCAGTACCTTACAGGGAACGACGGGGGAGCTGTTTTTT.

The chain recombines TRBV5-1 with TRBJ2-3; 11 nucleotides match TRBD1. Germline V gene data show CDR1 as SGHRS and CDR2 as YFSETQ. J lost 5 bases, V lost 0 bases, and 2 bases had no gene match. The CDR3 is 15 residues long. The CDR3 coding sequence is TGCGCCAGCAGCTTGGAGGGACAGGGGGGAGATACGCAGTATTTT. This sequence encodes CASSLEGQGGDTQYF.

V is TRBV5-6 and J is TRBJ1-1; 10 bases map to TRBD1. This CDR3 is built from 16 residues. Germline trimming cut 4 bases from V and 4 bases from J; bases unmatched to any gene: 10. CDR1 and CDR2 (germline): SGHDT, YYEEEE. The CDR3 region has the DNA TGTGCCAGCAGCACCGGGACAGGGGTCGGGAGCACTGAAGCTTTCTTT. Translated: CASSTGTGVGSTEAFF.

The chain links TRBV6-5 to TRBJ1-1; D remains unclear. Deletions cut 0 bases from V and 1 base from J, with 9 bases between. The CDR3 consists of 15 residues. CDR1 MNHEY and CDR2 SVGAGI come from the germline V gene. The CDR3 protein is CASSYSRASNTEAFF. The CDR3 bases are TGTGCCAGCAGTTACTCAAGAGCTTCGAACACTGAAGCTTTCTTT.

The V call is TRBV7-8, the J call TRBJ1-6; D not resolved. The CDR3 has 12 amino acids. Germline V gene lookup returns CDR1 SGHVS and CDR2 FQNEAQ. The V end lost 0 bases, the J end lost 14 bases, and 8 bases lay between the germline ends. The CDR3 DNA sequence: TGTGCCAGCAGCTTAGCGTTTTCGGCCCTCCACTTT. Translating it yields CASSLAFSALHF.

This clone was observed a single time. The chain is built from TRBV30 and TRBJ2-4; 8 nucleotides match TRBD1. In germline, CDR1 is GTSNPN, CDR2 SVGIG (reference sequence). With V trimmed by 5 bases and J by 0 bases, 12 bases remained unmatched. The CDR3 totals 17 residues. The CDR3 sequence is CAWSANRGLTAKNIQYF. The CDR3 nucleotides are TGTGCCTGGTCCGCGAACAGGGGGTTGACAGCCAAAAACATTCAGTACTTC.

The chain is built from TRBV10-1 and TRBJ2-3, with D possibly matching TRBD1 (6 bases). Germline V gene lookup returns CDR1 WNHNN and CDR2 SYGVQD (reference sequence). The CDR3 contains 15 residues. Trimming stripped 2 bases from V and 1 base from J, with 10 bases between. Here the CDR3 DNA reads TGCGCCAGCAGTGAGGGGGCAGGGGGCACAGATACGCAGTATTTT. Translating it yields CASSEGAGGTDTQYF.

In DNA form, the CDR3 reads TGCAGCGTTGAAGATGAAGGGGGCTACGCTGGAAACACCATATATTTT. Translated, it gives CSVEDEGGYAGNTIYF. The chain combines TRBV29-1 with TRBJ1-3; 7 nucleotides match TRBD1. J lost 2 bases, V lost 0 bases, and 7 bases had no gene match. The length of the CDR3 is 16 residues. CDR1 is SQVTM and CDR2 is ANQGSEA in the germline V gene.

The V call is TRBV19, the J call TRBJ1-2; 7 bases line up with TRBD1. The germline V gene has CDR1 LNHDA and CDR2 SQIVND (reference sequence). V lost 5 bases and J lost 6; bases outside the gene matches: 3. The CDR3 sequence is 12 residues long. The CDR3 bases are TGTGCCAGTAGTGTCCAGGGGGATGGCTACACCTTC. Amino acid sequence: CASSVQGDGYTF. Full variable domain (outside the CDR3, taken from reference TRBV19 and TRBJ1-2): DGGITQSPKYLFRKEGQNVTLSCEQNLNHDAMYWYRQDPGQGLRLIYYSQIVNDFQKGDIAEGYSVSREKKESFPLTVTSAQKNPTAFYLCASSVQGDGYTFGSGTRLTVV.

V and J are TRBV7-9 and TRBJ2-7; TRBD2 aligns across 10 bases. After removal of 6 bases from V and 2 bases from J, the junction contained 7 bases not matched to a gene. CDR1 is SEHNR and CDR2 is FQNEAQ in the germline V gene (reference sequence). This CDR3 region has 15 residues. The CDR3 bases are TGTGCCAGCAGTCCCACTCTAGCGGGGGCCTACGAGCAGTACTTC. This codes for CASSPTLAGAYEQYF. Filled out from reference TRBV7-9 and TRBJ2-7, the complete variable domain reads DTGVSQNPRHKITKRGQNVTFRCDPISEHNRLYWYRQTLGQGPEFLTYFQNEAQLEKSRLLSDRFSAERPKGSFSTLEIQRTEQGDSAMYLCASSPTLAGAYEQYFGPGTRLTVT.

The genes are TRBV30 and TRBJ2-5; 8 bases line up with TRBD1. The germline V gene encodes CDR1 GTSNPN and CDR2 SVGIG (reference sequence). J was trimmed by 4 bases and V by 5 bases; bases with no gene match: 3. This CDR3 has 12 amino acids. The CDR3 nucleotides read TGTGCCTGGTCACAGGGGGGAGAGACCCAGTACTTC. Translation: CAWSQGGETQYF.

J is TRBJ1-1 and V is TRBV5-1; perhaps TRBD1 as D (6 bases). This CDR3 comprises 14 residues. V lost 0 bases and J lost 1, with 7 bases in between. Germline V CDR1 and CDR2: SGHRS, YFSETQ. CDR3: CASSLAGQNTEAFF. CDR3 nucleotide sequence: TGCGCCAGCAGCTTGGCGGGACAGAACACTGAAGCTTTCTTT. Based on the CDR3 plus reference TRBV5-1 and TRBJ1-1, the full variable domain is KAGVTQTPRYLIKTRGQQVTLSCSPISGHRSVSWYQQTPGQGLQFLFEYFSETQRNKGNFPGRFSGRQFSNSRSEMNVSTLELGDSALYLCASSLAGQNTEAFFGQGTRLTVV.

This clone was counted only a few times. The chain uses TRBV5-1 and TRBJ1-5; D perhaps matches TRBD1 (5 bases). This CDR3 has 14 residues. Trimming pared 1 base from V and 8 bases from J, leaving 13 bases between. Germline assignment: CDR1 SGHRS and CDR2 YFSETQ. CDR3 DNA sequence: TGCGCCAGCAGCTTGTTTGGGGGAGGAGAGCCCCAGCATTTT. Its translation: CASSLFGGGEPQHF.

The chain recombines TRBV14 with TRBJ2-5; 11 positions match TRBD2. Germline V gene sequence: CDR1 SGHDN, CDR2 FVKESK. Germline trimming cut 1 base from V and 4 bases from J; bases unmatched to any gene: 5. The CDR3 consists of 16 residues. The CDR3 nucleotides are TGTGCCAGCAGCCAAGCGGGACTAGCGGCCCCAGAGACCCAGTACTTC. Its translation: CASSQAGLAAPETQYF.

On this clone: Other nucleotide sequences from this sample produce the same CDR3. The chain joins TRBV5-1 to TRBJ1-6, with D uncertain. Per the germline V gene, CDR1 is SGHRS and CDR2 is YFSETQ. This CDR3 contains 14 residues. The V end was cut by 0 bases, the J end by 5 bases, with 6 bases between. The CDR3 region is CASSLGQDNSPLHF. DNA for the CDR3: TGCGCCAGCAGCTTGGGGCAGGATAATTCACCCCTCCACTTT.

This clone was seen once. The rearrangement links TRBV28 to TRBJ2-7, with D perhaps TRBD2 (5 bases). Trimming took off 6 bases at V and 1 base at J, with 19 bases between the two ends. The CDR3 consists of 16 residues. The germline gives CDR1 MDHEN, CDR2 SYDVKM. CDR3 residues: CASRPLAPGGSYEQYF. Written as DNA, the CDR3 is TGTGCCAGCAGACCCCTAGCCCCGGGCGGGTCCTACGAGCAGTACTTC.

The genes are TRBV6-2 or TRBV6-3 and TRBJ2-1; 12 bases align to TRBD2. Germline CDR1 MNHEY, CDR2 SVGEGT. Germline trimming cut 2 bases from V and 9 bases from J; bases unmatched to any gene: 8. The CDR3 is made up of 16 amino acids. The CDR3 DNA is TGTGCCAGCAGTTACCACGGACTAGCGGGATCCGGTGAGCAGTTCTTC. This encodes CASSYHGLAGSGEQFF.